This T cell receptor (beta chain) was observed in a study of CD8 T cells in Susac syndrome (dated by TCRdb to between 2017 and 2020). Looking at the study overall: Whether CD8+ T cell activation and differentiation in Susac syndrome was antigen driven was tested using repertoire sequencing. Beyond this particular receptor, the publication reports: The number of individuals in the TCR sequencing and HLA analysis was recognized as being relatively small.

High-throughput TCR beta sequencing profiled peripheral blood CD8+ and CD4+ T cells from healthy donors, Susac syndrome patients and multiple sclerosis patients. Healthy donors were age- and sex-matched controls. Bulk CD8+ and CD4+ T cells were purified by magnetic negative isolation, while CD8+ TEMRA cells were enriched using FACS. Blood was collected in EDTA tubes and processed within 24 hours, with PBMCs isolated through density gradient centrifugation. PBMCs intended for TCR sequencing were cryopreserved in liquid nitrogen and thawed later in a water bath at 37 degrees C. Purity of sorted or isolated CD4+, CD8+ and CD8+ TEMRA cells was at least 90%. Ends trimmed: V by 2 bases, J by 4 bases; bases unmatched to a gene: 4. CDR1 and CDR2 are drawn from the germline V gene: SGHDT, YYEEEE. The CDR3, from cysteine to phenylalanine, totals 14 residues. This entry keeps only the CDR3 DNA: 42 bases, framed from base 1.

As for this clonotype: Its antigen is still unknown. Base qualities are not recorded, but no much larger clone differs from it by a single base.

RNA was extracted using the RNeasy kit, and roughly 0.5 to 1 microgram was reverse transcribed with random hexamers. The immunoSEQ multiplex PCR assay, covering 54 Vbeta and 13 Jbeta segments, was used to amplify TCR beta CDR3 regions. To correct PCR amplification bias, a synthetic template baseline was used for both primer optimization and computational correction. Processing in the source paper ran as follows. Only productive sequences were kept, with reads annotated to V, D and J genes according to IMGT and analyzed in immunoSEQ Analyzer. To calculate clonality, Shannon entropy was normalized by log2 of the number of productive unique sequences and then subtracted from one. Public and private clones were assessed among the 100 most prevalent clones of each patient and control. A clone was defined as Susac-specific if it was absent from the healthy and MS cohorts, from some 980 published viral clones and from other ImmuneACCESS disease sequences. TCRdb trimmed the raw reads at Q25, called clones with MiXCR and kept productive beta chains. Each CDR3 protein appears once, grouped with its most common genes and DNA. Here the V and J calls rest on TCRdb's processing, not on the authors' analysis. The sample table holds 150,000 to 200,000 distinct CDR3 sequences, of which approximately 93% were seen once. Around 0.1% of the sample comes from the top ten.

This clonotype was sampled from a human donor in good health. The material sequenced was CD4+ T cells from PBMCs. The chain links TRBV5-6 with TRBJ2-5; TRBD2 fits 8 bases in the junction. In nucleotide form, the sequence is TGTGCCAGCAGCTTCGGGACTAGAGGAGAGACCCAGTACTTC. Translated, it reads CASSFGTRGETQYF.